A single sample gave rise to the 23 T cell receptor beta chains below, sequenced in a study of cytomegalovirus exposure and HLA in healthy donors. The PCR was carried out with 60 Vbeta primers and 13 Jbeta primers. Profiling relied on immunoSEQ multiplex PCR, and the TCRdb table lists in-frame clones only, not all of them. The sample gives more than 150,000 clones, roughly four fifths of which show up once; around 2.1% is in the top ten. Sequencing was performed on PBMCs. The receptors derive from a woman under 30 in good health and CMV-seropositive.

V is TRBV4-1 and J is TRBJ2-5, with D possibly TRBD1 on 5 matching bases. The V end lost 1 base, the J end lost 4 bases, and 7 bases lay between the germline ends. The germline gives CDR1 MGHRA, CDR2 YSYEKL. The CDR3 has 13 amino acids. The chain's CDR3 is CASSQGQLETQYF. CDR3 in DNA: TGCGCCAGCAGCCAAGGACAGTTAGAGACCCAGTACTTC.

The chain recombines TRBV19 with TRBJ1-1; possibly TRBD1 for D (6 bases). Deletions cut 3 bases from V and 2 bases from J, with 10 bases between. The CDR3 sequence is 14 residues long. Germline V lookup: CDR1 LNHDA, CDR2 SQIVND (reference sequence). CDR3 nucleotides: TGTGCCAGTAGTATGACGGGGGGCAACACTGAAGCTTTCTTT. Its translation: CASSMTGGNTEAFF.

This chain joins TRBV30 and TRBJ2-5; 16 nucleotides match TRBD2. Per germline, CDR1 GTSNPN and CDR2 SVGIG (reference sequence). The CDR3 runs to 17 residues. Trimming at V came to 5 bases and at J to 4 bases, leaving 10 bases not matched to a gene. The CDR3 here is CAWHTGLAGGPGETQYF. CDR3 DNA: TGTGCCTGGCACACGGGACTAGCGGGGGGGCCGGGAGAGACCCAGTACTTC.

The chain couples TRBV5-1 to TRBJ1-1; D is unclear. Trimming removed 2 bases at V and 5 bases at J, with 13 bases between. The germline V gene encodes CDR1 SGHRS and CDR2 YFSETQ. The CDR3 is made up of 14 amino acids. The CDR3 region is CASSFGPQKTEAFF. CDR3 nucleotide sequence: TGCGCCAGCAGCTTTGGTCCACAGAAGACTGAAGCTTTCTTT.

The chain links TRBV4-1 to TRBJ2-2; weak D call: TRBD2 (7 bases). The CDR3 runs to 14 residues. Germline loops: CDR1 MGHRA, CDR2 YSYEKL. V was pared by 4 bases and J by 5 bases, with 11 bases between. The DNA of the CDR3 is TGCGCCAGCAGCCGGGGGGGCGGTACCGGGGAGCTGTTTTTT. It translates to CASSRGGGTGELFF.

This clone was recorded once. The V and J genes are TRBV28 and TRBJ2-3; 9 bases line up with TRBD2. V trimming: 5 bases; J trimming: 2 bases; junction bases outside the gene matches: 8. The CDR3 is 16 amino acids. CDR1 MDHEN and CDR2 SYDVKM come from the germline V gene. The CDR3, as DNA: TGTGCCAGCAGTCCCCCGCTAGCGGGGTTCACAGATACGCAGTATTTT. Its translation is CASSPPLAGFTDTQYF.

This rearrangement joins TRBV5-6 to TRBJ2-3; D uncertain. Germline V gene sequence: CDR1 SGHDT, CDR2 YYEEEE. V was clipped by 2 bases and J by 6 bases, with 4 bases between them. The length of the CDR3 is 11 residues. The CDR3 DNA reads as TGTGCCAGCAGCTTCGGGGATACGCAGTATTTT. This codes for CASSFGDTQYF.

The CDR3 protein is CASKRTESPLHF. The CDR3 region has the DNA TGTGCCAGCAAACGGACAGAATCACCCCTCCACTTT. V usage is TRBV2 and J usage is TRBJ1-6; perhaps TRBD1 as D (6 bases). This CDR3 is built from 12 residues. Germline loops: CDR1 SNHLY, CDR2 FYNNEI. Trimming took 7 bases from V and 10 from J, leaving 11 bases between them.

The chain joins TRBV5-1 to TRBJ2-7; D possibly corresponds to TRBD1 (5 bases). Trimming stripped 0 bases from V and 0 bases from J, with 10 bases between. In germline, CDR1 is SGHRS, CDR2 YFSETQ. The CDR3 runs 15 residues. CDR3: CASSLVAGPSYEQYF. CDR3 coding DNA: TGCGCCAGCAGCTTGGTGGCAGGGCCCTCCTACGAGCAGTACTTC.

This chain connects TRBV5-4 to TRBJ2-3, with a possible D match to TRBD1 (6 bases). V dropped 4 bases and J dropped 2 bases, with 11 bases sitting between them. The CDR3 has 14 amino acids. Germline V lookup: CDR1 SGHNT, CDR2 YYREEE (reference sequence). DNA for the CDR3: TGTGCCAGCAGCCCGACAGGCTCCACAGATACGCAGTATTTT. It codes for CASSPTGSTDTQYF. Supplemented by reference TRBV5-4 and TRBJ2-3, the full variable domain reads ETGVTQSPTHLIKTRGQQVTLRCSSQSGHNTVSWYQQALGQGPQFIFQYYREEENGRGNFPPRFSGLQFPNYSSELNVNALELDDSALYLCASSPTGSTDTQYFGPGTRLTVL.

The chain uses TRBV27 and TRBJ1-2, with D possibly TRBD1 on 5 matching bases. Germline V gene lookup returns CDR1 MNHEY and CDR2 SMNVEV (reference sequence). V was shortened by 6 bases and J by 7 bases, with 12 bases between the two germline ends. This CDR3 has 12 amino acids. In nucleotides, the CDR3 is TGTGCCAGCAGAACAGTGGGGGGTGGCTACACCTTC. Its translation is CASRTVGGGYTF.

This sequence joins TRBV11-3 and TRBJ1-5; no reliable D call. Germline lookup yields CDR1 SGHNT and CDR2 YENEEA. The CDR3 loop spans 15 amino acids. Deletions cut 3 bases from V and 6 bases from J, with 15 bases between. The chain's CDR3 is CASSLIRDARQPQHF. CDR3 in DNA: TGTGCCAGCAGCTTGATCCGGGATGCCCGTCAGCCCCAGCATTTT.

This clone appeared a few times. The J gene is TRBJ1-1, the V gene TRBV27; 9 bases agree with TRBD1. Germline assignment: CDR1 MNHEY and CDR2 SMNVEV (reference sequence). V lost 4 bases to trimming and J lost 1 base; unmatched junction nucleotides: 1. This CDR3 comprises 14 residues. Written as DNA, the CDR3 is TGTGCCAGCAGTTCACAGGGGGCGAACACTGAAGCTTTCTTT. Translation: CASSSQGANTEAFF.

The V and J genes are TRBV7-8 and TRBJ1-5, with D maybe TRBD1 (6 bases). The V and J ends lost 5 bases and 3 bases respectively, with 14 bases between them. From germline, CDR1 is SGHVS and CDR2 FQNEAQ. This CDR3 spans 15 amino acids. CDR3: CASSQSGGVNQPQHF. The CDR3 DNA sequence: TGTGCCAGCAGCCAAAGCGGGGGCGTCAATCAGCCCCAGCATTTT.

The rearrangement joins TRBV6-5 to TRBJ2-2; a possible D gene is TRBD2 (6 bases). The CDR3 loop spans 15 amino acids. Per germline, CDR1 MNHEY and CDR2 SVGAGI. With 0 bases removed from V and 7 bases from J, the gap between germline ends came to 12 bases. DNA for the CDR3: TGTGCCAGCAGTTACTCGGGCGGGGCGGTCGGGGAGCTGTTTTTT. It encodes CASSYSGGAVGELFF.

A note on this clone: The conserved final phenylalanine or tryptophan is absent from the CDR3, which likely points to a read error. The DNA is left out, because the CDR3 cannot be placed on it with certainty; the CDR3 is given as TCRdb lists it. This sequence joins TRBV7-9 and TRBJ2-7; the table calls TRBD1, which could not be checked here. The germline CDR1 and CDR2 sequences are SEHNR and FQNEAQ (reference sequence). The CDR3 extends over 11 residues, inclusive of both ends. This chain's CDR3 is CASSQFLEHPG.

CDR3 residues: CASSVVDSDLYGYTF. The CDR3 bases are TGTGCCAGCAGCGTAGTGGACAGCGACCTATATGGCTACACCTTC. The V call is TRBV9, the J call TRBJ1-2; weak D call: TRBD1 (6 bases). The CDR3 totals 15 residues. Trimming pared 0 bases from V and 5 bases from J, leaving 14 bases between. Germline V CDR1 and CDR2: SGDLS, YYNGEE.

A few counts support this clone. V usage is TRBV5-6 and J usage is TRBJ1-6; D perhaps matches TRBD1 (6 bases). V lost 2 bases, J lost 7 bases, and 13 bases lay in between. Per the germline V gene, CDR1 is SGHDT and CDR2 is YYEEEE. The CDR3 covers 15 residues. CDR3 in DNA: TGTGCCAGCAGCTTCAACAGGGCTGGGAATTCACCCCTCCACTTT. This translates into CASSFNRAGNSPLHF.

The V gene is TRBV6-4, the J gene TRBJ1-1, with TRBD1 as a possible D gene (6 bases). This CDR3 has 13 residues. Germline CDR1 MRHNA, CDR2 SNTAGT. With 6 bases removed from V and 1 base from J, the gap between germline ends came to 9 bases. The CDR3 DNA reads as TGTGCCAGCAGGCGGACAGCGAACACTGAAGCTTTCTTT. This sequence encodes CASRRTANTEAFF.

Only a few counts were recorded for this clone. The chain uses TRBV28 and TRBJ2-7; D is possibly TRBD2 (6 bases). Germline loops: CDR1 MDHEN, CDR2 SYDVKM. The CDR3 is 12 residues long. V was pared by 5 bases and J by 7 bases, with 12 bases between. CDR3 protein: CASSGSRGEQYF. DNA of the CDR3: TGTGCCAGCAGTGGGTCCCGGGGGGAGCAGTACTTC.

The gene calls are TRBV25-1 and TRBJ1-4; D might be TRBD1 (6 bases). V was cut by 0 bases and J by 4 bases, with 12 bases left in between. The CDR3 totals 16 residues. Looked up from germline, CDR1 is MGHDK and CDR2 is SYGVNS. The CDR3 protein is CASSEYSGQNNEKLFF. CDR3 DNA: TGTGCCAGCAGTGAATATTCAGGACAGAATAATGAAAAACTGTTTTTT.

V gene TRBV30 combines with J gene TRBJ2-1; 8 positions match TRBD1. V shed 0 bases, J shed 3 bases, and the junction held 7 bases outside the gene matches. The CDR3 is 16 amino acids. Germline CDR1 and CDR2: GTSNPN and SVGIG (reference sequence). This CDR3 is CAWSVPRQGLYNEQFF. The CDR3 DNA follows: TGTGCCTGGAGTGTTCCGCGACAGGGGCTCTACAATGAGCAGTTCTTC.

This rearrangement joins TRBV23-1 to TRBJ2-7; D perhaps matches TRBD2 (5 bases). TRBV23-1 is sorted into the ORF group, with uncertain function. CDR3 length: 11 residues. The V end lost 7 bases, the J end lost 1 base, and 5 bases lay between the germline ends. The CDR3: CASTGSYEQYV. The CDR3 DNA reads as TGCGCCAGCACGGGATCCTACGAGCAGTACGTC.